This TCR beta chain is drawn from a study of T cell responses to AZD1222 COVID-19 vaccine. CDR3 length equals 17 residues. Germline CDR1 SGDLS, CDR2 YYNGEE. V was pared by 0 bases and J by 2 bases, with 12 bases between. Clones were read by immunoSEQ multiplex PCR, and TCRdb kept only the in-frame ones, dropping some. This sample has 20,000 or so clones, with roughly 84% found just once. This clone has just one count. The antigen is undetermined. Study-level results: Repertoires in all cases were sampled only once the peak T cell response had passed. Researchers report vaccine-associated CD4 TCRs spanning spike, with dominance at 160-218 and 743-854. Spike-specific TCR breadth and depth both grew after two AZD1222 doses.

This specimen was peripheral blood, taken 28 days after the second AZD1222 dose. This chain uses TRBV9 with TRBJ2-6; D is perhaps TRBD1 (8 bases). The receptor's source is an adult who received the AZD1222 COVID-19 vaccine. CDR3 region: CASSVVQGGPGANVLTF. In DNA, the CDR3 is TGTGCCAGCAGCGTAGTACAGGGGGGGCCTGGGGCCAACGTCCTGACTTTC.